The rows below give T cell receptor beta chains drawn from one sample of a study of T cell changes during pregnancy in multiple sclerosis. Sequenced by immunoSEQ multiplex PCR; TCRdb stores in-frame clones only, minus some. The sample lists some 49,000 clones, about 95% seen once, with almost 6% in the top ten. This specimen was CD8+ T cells from peripheral blood mononuclear cells, taken in the first trimester of pregnancy. The receptors stem from a female donor with multiple sclerosis, enrolled in a pregnancy study. CDR3s include the opening cysteine and the closing phenylalanine or tryptophan.

j_gene: TRBJ2-5; v_gene: TRBV25-1; CDR3aa: CASSALATLGLAETQYF
j_gene: TRBJ2-7; v_gene: TRBV11-2; CDR3aa: CASSQGTSEIYEQYF
j_gene: TRBJ2-1; v_gene: TRBV27; CDR3aa: CASSLGGYNEQFF
j_gene: TRBJ2-7; v_gene: TRBV10-1; CDR3aa: CASSELAVSYEQYF
j_gene: TRBJ2-1; v_gene: TRBV4-2; CDR3aa: CASSQDSAYNEQFF
j_gene: TRBJ1-4; v_gene: TRBV2; CDR3aa: CASSPASGGLNEKLFF
j_gene: TRBJ2-3; v_gene: TRBV5-4; CDR3aa: CASSLGTQRGTQYF
j_gene: TRBJ2-7; v_gene: TRBV6-5; CDR3aa: CASSYLDSGAPYEQYF
j_gene: TRBJ1-1; v_gene: TRBV6-5; CDR3aa: CASSYEGGTEAFF
j_gene: TRBJ2-7; v_gene: TRBV19; CDR3aa: CASSSGTGVYEQYF
j_gene: TRBJ2-7; v_gene: TRBV11-2; CDR3aa: CASSFPGDEQYF
j_gene: TRBJ2-1; v_gene: TRBV18; CDR3aa: CASSLAGTGGYNEQFF
j_gene: TRBJ1-5; v_gene: TRBV7-9; CDR3aa: CASGGGLNQPQHF
j_gene: TRBJ1-1; v_gene: TRBV19; CDR3aa: CASSIWGGHTEAFF
j_gene: TRBJ1-2; v_gene: TRBV2; CDR3aa: CASSEGGAGPNFGYTF
j_gene: TRBJ1-1; v_gene: TRBV14; CDR3aa: CASSQSTANTEAFF
j_gene: TRBJ1-1; v_gene: TRBV7-9; CDR3aa: CASSNMNTEAFF
j_gene: TRBJ2-1; v_gene: TRBV29-1; CDR3aa: CSVWTGNNEQFF
j_gene: TRBJ1-2; v_gene: TRBV5-4; CDR3aa: CASSSRVDYGYTF
j_gene: TRBJ2-7; v_gene: TRBV7-9; CDR3aa: CASSPRGLVIEQYF
j_gene: TRBJ2-2; v_gene: TRBV14; CDR3aa: CASSQGDRAATGELFF
j_gene: TRBJ2-1; v_gene: TRBV29-1; CDR3aa: CSVGGSFVSDEQFF
j_gene: TRBJ1-3; v_gene: TRBV19; CDR3aa: CASKTGGANSGNTIYF
j_gene: TRBJ2-2; v_gene: TRBV29-1; CDR3aa: CSVGRQGAYTGELFF
j_gene: TRBJ2-4; v_gene: TRBV4-2; CDR3aa: CASSHTPGLAGVKNIQYF
j_gene: TRBJ1-2; v_gene: TRBV9; CDR3aa: CASTYYGGQGAQYGYTF
j_gene: TRBJ2-4; v_gene: TRBV7-8; CDR3aa: CASSLTQRAKNIQYF
j_gene: TRBJ2-1; v_gene: TRBV27; CDR3aa: CASSHRGNYNEQFF
j_gene: TRBJ1-1; v_gene: TRBV7-9; CDR3aa: CASSPWDTGTEAFF
j_gene: TRBJ1-2; v_gene: TRBV7-9; CDR3aa: CASSSSHSDRANYGYTF
j_gene: TRBJ2-3; v_gene: TRBV4-1; CDR3aa: CACGFEGDTQYF
j_gene: TRBJ2-7; v_gene: TRBV6-4; CDR3aa: CASSDPGTSGIIYEQYF
j_gene: TRBJ2-1; v_gene: TRBV27; CDR3aa: CASSLDRTSFYNEQFF
j_gene: TRBJ2-1; v_gene: TRBV11-2; CDR3aa: CASSGLADNEQFF
j_gene: TRBJ1-1; v_gene: TRBV28; CDR3aa: CASSLIAPNTEAFF
j_gene: TRBJ1-6; v_gene: TRBV6-1; CDR3aa: CASNTGENSPLHF